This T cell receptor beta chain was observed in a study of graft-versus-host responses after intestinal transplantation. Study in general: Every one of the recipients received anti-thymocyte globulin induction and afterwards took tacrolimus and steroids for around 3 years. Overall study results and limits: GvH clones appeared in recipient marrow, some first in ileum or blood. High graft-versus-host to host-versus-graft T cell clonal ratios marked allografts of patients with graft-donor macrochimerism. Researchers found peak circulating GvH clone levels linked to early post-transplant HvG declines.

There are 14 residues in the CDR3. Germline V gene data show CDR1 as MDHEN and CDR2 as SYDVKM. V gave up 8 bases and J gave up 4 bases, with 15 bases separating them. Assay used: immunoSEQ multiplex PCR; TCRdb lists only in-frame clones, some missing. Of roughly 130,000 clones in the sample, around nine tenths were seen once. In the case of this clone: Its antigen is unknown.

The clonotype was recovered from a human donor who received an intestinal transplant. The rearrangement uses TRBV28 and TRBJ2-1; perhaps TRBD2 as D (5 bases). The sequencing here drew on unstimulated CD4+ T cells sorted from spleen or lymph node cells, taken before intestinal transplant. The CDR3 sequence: CASGRVASYNEQFF. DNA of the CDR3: TGTGCCAGCGGAAGGGTAGCGTCTTACAATGAGCAGTTCTTC.